This TCR beta chain was documented in a study of identical twins. CDR1 and CDR2 from the germline V gene are SGHRS and YFSETQ. The CDR3 spans 14 residues. Trimming pared 0 bases from V and 5 bases from J, leaving 11 bases between. Template switching (which added a universal primer site) was used, and cDNA carried unique molecular identifiers. TCRdb redid the calling of the 5' RACE reads with MiXCR, one entry per CDR3 protein. The sample yields under 1 million distinct CDR3 sequences, roughly an eighth seen once. These data also formed part of another study, on yellow fever vaccine responses in identical twins.

Sequencing input: PBMCs. This TCR came from a woman in her late teens or twenties in good health. The rearrangement joins TRBV5-1 to TRBJ2-5; D remains unclear. The CDR3 nucleotides are TGCGCCAGCAGCTTGGAGAAGGGCCGGGAGACCCAGTACTTC. Its protein is CASSLEKGRETQYF.